Each of the 13 T cell receptor beta chains below was sequenced from the same sample in a study of CXCR3-negative and CXCR3-positive naive CD8 T cells. Study findings and constraints: More hydrophobic TRB CDR3s occurred in CXCR3-positive than in CXCR3-negative naive cells.

These receptors have no known antigen. Libraries of TRB cDNA were made by 5' RACE and carried UMIs. TCRdb re-analyzed the 5' RACE reads; it lists each CDR3 protein once, without DNA. The specimen's table records about 89,000 distinct CDR3 sequences. The material sequenced was naive CXCR3+ CD8+ T cells from blood. The sample's subset: CD45RO-CCR7+CD27+CD95- naive CD8+ T cells expressing CXCR3 (TNR3+). The receptor set was obtained from a human donor in good health. Some clones in this sample may be carry-over from other donors' samples.

The V and J genes are TRBV4-1 and TRBJ2-7. The CDR3 is 14 residues long. CDR1 and CDR2 from the germline V gene are MGHRA and YSYEKL. CDR3 region: CASSQEGGSYEQYF.

The V and J genes are TRBV4-1 and TRBJ2-3. There are 11 residues in the CDR3. Germline CDR1 and CDR2: MGHRA and YSYEKL. Here the CDR3 reads CASSLATSQYF.

The chain couples TRBV5-4 to TRBJ2-2; the D call from TCRdb, TRBD1, cannot be confirmed without DNA. CDR3 size: 18 residues. Per the germline V gene, CDR1 is SGHNT and CDR2 is YYREEE (reference sequence). The CDR3 reads CASSLNPFETGGYLELFF.

The chain combines TRBV6-1 with TRBJ2-1; absent DNA, TCRdb's TRBD2 call cannot be checked. CDR1 and CDR2 from the germline V gene are MNHNS and SASEGT. The CDR3 consists of 15 residues. This chain's CDR3 is CASSEVAGGYNEQFF.

This chain connects TRBV7-2 to TRBJ1-2. Germline CDR1 is SGHTA and CDR2 is FQGNSA. The CDR3 covers 13 residues. CDR3: CASSLDPPDGYTF.

The V and J genes are TRBV29-1 and TRBJ1-3; checking the TCRdb D call of TRBD1 is not possible without DNA. This CDR3 is 16 amino acids long. Germline-derived CDR1 and CDR2 are SQVTM and ANQGSEA. This CDR3 is CSVEGGEGVYGNTIYF.

This sequence joins TRBV20-1 and TRBJ1-2; the TCRdb call, TRBD1, lacks DNA for checking. The CDR3 contains 15 residues. From germline, CDR1 is DFQATT and CDR2 SNEGSKA (reference sequence). This CDR3 is CSARDRQGANYGYTF.

CDR3 region: CASSLDGSDGHTDTQYF. J is TRBJ2-3 and V is TRBV5-1; TCRdb selects TRBD1, and the lack of DNA leaves this call unchecked. Germline V gene data show CDR1 as SGHRS and CDR2 as YFSETQ. This CDR3 has 17 residues. Full variable domain (remainder filled in from reference TRBV5-1 and TRBJ2-3): KAGVTQTPRYLIKTRGQQVTLSCSPISGHRSVSWYQQTPGQGLQFLFEYFSETQRNKGNFPGRFSGRQFSNSRSEMNVSTLELGDSALYLCASSLDGSDGHTDTQYFGPGTRLTVL.

The V and J genes are TRBV3-1 and TRBJ2-6; TCRdb's D gene call, TRBD2, goes unchecked for lack of DNA. The germline V gene has CDR1 LGHDT and CDR2 YNNKEL (reference sequence). CDR3 length: 19 amino acids. CDR3 residues: CASSQGTSGVRPGANVLTF.

The genes are TRBV12-3 or TRBV12-4 and TRBJ1-1; TCRdb returns TRBD1, unconfirmable since there is no DNA. The CDR3 loop spans 14 amino acids. CDR3 residues: CASSFTGENTEAFF.

The CDR3 here is CASSQDGFQETQYF. The chain employs TRBV4-3 and TRBJ2-5. Germline values: CDR1 LGHNA, CDR2 YSLEER. The CDR3 runs to 14 residues.

The rearrangement joins TRBV5-5 to TRBJ2-2; TCRdb outputs TRBD2, but without DNA this stays unchecked. The CDR3 runs to 15 residues. CDR1 SGHKS and CDR2 YYEKEE come from the germline V gene (reference sequence). The CDR3 protein is CASSSGTSNPGELFF. Variable domain in full (rest from reference TRBV5-5 and TRBJ2-2): DAGVTQSPTHLIKTRGQQVTLRCSPISGHKSVSWYQQVLGQGPQFIFQYYEKEERGRGNFPDRFSARQFPNYSSELNVNALLLGDSALYLCASSSGTSNPGELFFGEGSRLTVL.

The V gene is TRBV7-6, the J gene TRBJ2-1; TCRdb's D call, TRBD1, is unchecked because there is no DNA. CDR1 is SGHVS, CDR2 FNYEAQ, per germline. This CDR3 is built from 13 residues. This CDR3 reads CASRGKGGMKQFF.